This TCR beta chain came from a study of blood T cell repertoires in COVID-19. As for the study in general: From the United States, Italy and Spain came samples of acute and convalescent COVID-19. T cells, B-cell-depleted T cells, or PBMCs supplied cDNA or gDNA.

This clone was counted only a few times. The J segment lost 7 bases and the V segment lost 4 bases, leaving 15 bases of the junction unmatched. CDR3 size: 16 residues. CDR1 is GTSNPN, CDR2 SVGIG, per germline (reference sequence). How the authors handled the data: How many nucleated cells were present was estimated from reference gene primer amplification. TCRdb's table, derived via immunoSEQ multiplex PCR, lists solely in-frame clones and lacks some. Clone size and the V and J calls come from that table; the DNA yielded D and trimming. Found here are about 33,000 clones, around 84% of them singletons; the top ten hold less than 15%.

What was sequenced was peripheral blood. This chain uses TRBV30 with TRBJ1-4, with 7 positions matching TRBD1. The receptor comes from a human donor in a cohort sampled during active COVID-19. This CDR3 is CAWTSLPAGGGEKLFF. Written as DNA, the CDR3 is TGTGCCTGGACCTCCTTGCCTGCAGGGGGAGGTGAAAAACTGTTTTTT. The full variable domain, rest sourced from reference TRBV30 and TRBJ1-4, is SQTIHQWPATLVQPVGSPLSLECTVEGTSNPNLYWYRQAAGRGLQLLFYSVGIGQISSEVPQNLSASRPQDRQFILSSKKLLLSDSGFYLCAWTSLPAGGGEKLFFGSGTQLSVL.